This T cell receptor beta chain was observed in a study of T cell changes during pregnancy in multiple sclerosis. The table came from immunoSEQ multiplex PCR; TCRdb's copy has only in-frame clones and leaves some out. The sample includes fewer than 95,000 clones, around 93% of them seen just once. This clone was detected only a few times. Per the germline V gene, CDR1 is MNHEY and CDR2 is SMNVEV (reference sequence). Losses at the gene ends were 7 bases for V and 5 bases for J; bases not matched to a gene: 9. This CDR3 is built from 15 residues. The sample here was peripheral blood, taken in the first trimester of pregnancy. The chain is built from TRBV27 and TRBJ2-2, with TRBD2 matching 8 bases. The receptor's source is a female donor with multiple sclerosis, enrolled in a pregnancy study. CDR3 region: CASTSGGLGTGELFF. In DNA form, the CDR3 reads TGTGCCAGCACCTCGGGGGGGCTGGGGACCGGGGAGCTGTTTTTT.